The 17 T cell receptor beta chains listed next were all sequenced from one sample in a study of shared clonotypes between healthy human individuals. Here immunoSEQ multiplex PCR was the method, and the copy in TCRdb shows in-frame clones only, minus some. This table holds over 300,000 clones, 80% to 90% found once. The sequencing input was memory CD8+ T cells sorted from blood. Subset indicated: CD45RO+ cells pooled with CCR7-negative TemRA cells. The receptors derive from a man younger than 35 in good health.

The V and J genes are TRBV5-1 and TRBJ2-7, with 7 bases lining up with TRBD1. The V gene's germline CDR1 is SGHRS and CDR2 YFSETQ. The CDR3 sequence is 16 residues long. V gave up 0 bases and J gave up 2 bases; unmatched junction bases: 8. This CDR3 reads CASSLGTGTVAYEQYF. The CDR3 DNA follows: TGCGCCAGCAGCTTGGGAACCGGGACAGTAGCCTACGAGCAGTACTTC.

The V and J genes are TRBV6-5 and TRBJ2-7; a possible D gene is TRBD2 (7 bases). This CDR3 is 13 amino acids long. Trimming took 7 bases from V and 4 from J, leaving 14 bases between them. Germline assignment: CDR1 MNHEY and CDR2 SVGAGI. CDR3 DNA: TGTGCCAGCATGGGGGGGGCAGGATACGAGCAGTACTTC. Its protein product is CASMGGAGYEQYF.

V gene TRBV7-6 combines with J gene TRBJ2-7; 11 bases match TRBD2. CDR3 length equals 15 residues. The germline V gene has CDR1 SGHVS and CDR2 FNYEAQ. Trimming at V came to 1 base and at J to 4 bases, leaving 3 bases not matched to a gene. CDR3 nucleotides: TGTGCCAGCAGCTTAGGGCTAGCGGGAGGATACGAGCAGTACTTC. As protein: CASSLGLAGGYEQYF.

This chain links TRBV6-5 with TRBJ1-2, with D perhaps matching TRBD1 (6 bases). With 2 bases removed from V and 5 bases from J, the gap between germline ends came to 18 bases. Per the germline V gene, CDR1 is MNHEY and CDR2 is SVGAGI. This CDR3 has 16 amino acids. Here the CDR3 reads CASSYTGPQGAYGYTF. The CDR3 coding sequence is TGTGCCAGCAGTTACACCGGGCCACAGGGAGCATATGGCTACACCTTC.

This clone occurred once. The V and J genes are TRBV9 and TRBJ2-1; 7 nucleotides line up with TRBD2. The length of the CDR3 is 15 residues. V gave up 4 bases and J gave up 4 bases; unmatched junction bases: 8. The germline V gene encodes CDR1 SGDLS and CDR2 YYNGEE. CDR3: CASSPWGEGYNEQFF. CDR3 coding DNA: TGTGCCAGCAGCCCGTGGGGGGAGGGATACAATGAGCAGTTCTTC. Combining the CDR3 with reference TRBV9 and TRBJ2-1 gives the whole variable domain DSGVTQTPKHLITATGQRVTLRCSPRSGDLSVYWYQQSLDQGLQFLIQYYNGEERAKGNILERFSAQQFPDLHSELNLSSLELGDSALYFCASSPWGEGYNEQFFGPGTRLTVL.

The rearrangement uses TRBV14 and TRBJ1-6, with D perhaps TRBD1 (6 bases). The germline CDR1 and CDR2 sequences are SGHDN and FVKESK. V was trimmed by 4 bases and J by 4 bases, leaving 14 bases between them. The CDR3 sequence is 16 residues long. The CDR3 loop is CASSRWGARYNSPLHF. CDR3 coding DNA: TGTGCCAGCAGCCGGTGGGGGGCTAGGTATAATTCACCCCTCCACTTT.

This chain connects TRBV5-6 to TRBJ2-4; no clear D gene. Germline CDR1 reads SGHDT; CDR2 reads YYEEEE. The CDR3 is made up of 15 amino acids. Trimming took 0 bases from V and 2 from J, leaving 9 bases between them. CDR3 nucleotide sequence: TGTGCCAGCAGCTTGGCCCTGGAGTCCAAAAACATTCAGTACTTC. Translation gives CASSLALESKNIQYF.

The chain has TRBV14 and TRBJ1-2; no reliable D call. V was cut by 4 bases and J by 1 base, with 7 bases left in between. In germline, CDR1 is SGHDN, CDR2 FVKESK. The CDR3 has 13 residues. CDR3 DNA: TGTGCCAGCAGCCCGATAAATAACTATGGCTACACCTTC. Translating gives CASSPINNYGYTF.

This rearrangement joins TRBV19 to TRBJ2-7; TRBD1 matches 8 bases. Trimming at V came to 5 bases and at J to 3 bases, leaving 6 bases not matched to a gene. The germline gives CDR1 LNHDA, CDR2 SQIVND (reference sequence). The CDR3 covers 14 residues. The CDR3 loop is CASSEKGQDYEQYF. The DNA of the CDR3 is TGTGCCAGTAGTGAAAAGGGACAGGACTACGAGCAGTACTTC.

As regards this clone: A clone one base away is much larger, so this may be a read error. This chain uses TRBV14 with TRBJ2-7; the D gene could be TRBD1 or TRBD2 (6 bases each). Trimming removed 4 bases at V and 2 bases at J, with 12 bases between. Germline CDR1 is SGHDN and CDR2 is FVKESK. This CDR3 spans 14 amino acids. CDR3 sequence: CASSPGDLAYEQYF. The CDR3 nucleotides are TGTGCCAGCAGCCCAGGGGACTTAGCCTACGAGCAGTACTTC.

This clone was detected a few times. This rearrangement joins TRBV7-9 to TRBJ2-7, with D perhaps TRBD1 (5 bases). Germline loops: CDR1 SEHNR, CDR2 FQNEAQ (reference sequence). CDR3 length: 13 amino acids. V lost 6 bases and J lost 1, with 10 bases in between. CDR3 bases: TGTGCCAGCAGTGGACAAAGGTCCTACGAGCAGTACTTC. Its protein is CASSGQRSYEQYF.

The rearrangement uses TRBV30 and TRBJ1-3; no definite D call. Germline loops: CDR1 GTSNPN, CDR2 SVGIG (reference sequence). V was trimmed by 0 bases and J by 1 base, leaving 10 bases between them. The CDR3 runs 15 residues. Here the CDR3 reads CAWSVGAPSGNTIYF. In DNA, the CDR3 is TGTGCCTGGAGTGTAGGAGCTCCATCTGGAAACACCATATATTTT.

The chain employs TRBV27 and TRBJ2-1, with 7 bases lining up with TRBD2. The germline V gene has CDR1 MNHEY and CDR2 SMNVEV (reference sequence). This CDR3 comprises 14 residues. V was clipped by 0 bases and J by 14 bases; unmatched bases: 10. The CDR3 sequence is CASSLSISGTEEFF. DNA of the CDR3: TGTGCCAGCAGTTTATCGATCAGCGGGACCGAGGAGTTCTTC.

This chain links TRBV7-9 with TRBJ2-3; D is undetermined. Trimming removed 5 bases at V and 0 bases at J, with 15 bases between. There are 16 residues in the CDR3. Germline CDR1 and CDR2: SEHNR and FQNEAQ (reference sequence). This chain's CDR3 is CASSHIKDPSTDTQYF. The CDR3 coding sequence is TGTGCCAGCAGCCATATCAAAGATCCTAGCACAGATACGCAGTATTTT.

This chain uses TRBV6-7 with TRBJ1-2; D is perhaps TRBD1 (5 bases). TRBV6-7 is given ORF status, its function remaining uncertain. V lost 7 bases and J 0 bases, leaving 27 bases between the germline ends. The CDR3 contains 19 residues. The CDR3 region has the DNA TGTGCCAGCATCCCTGGTGTGAGGCGGGACGGACAAGCTAACTATGGCTACACCTTC. Amino acids: CASIPGVRRDGQANYGYTF.

V and J are TRBV10-3 and TRBJ2-5; 11 positions agree with TRBD2. Germline values: CDR1 ENHRY, CDR2 SYGVKD. CDR3 length equals 17 residues. V trimming: 2 bases; J trimming: 2 bases; junction bases outside the gene matches: 7. The CDR3 region is CAISEEVAGGTQETQYF. For the CDR3, the DNA is TGTGCCATCAGTGAGGAGGTAGCGGGGGGGACTCAAGAGACCCAGTACTTC.

This clone has only one observation. The V and J genes are TRBV2 and TRBJ2-7; D not certain. Germline values: CDR1 SNHLY, CDR2 FYNNEI. This CDR3 is built from 12 residues. V was pared by 2 bases and J by 7 bases, with 9 bases between. This CDR3 reads CASSESREEQYF. CDR3 sequence (DNA): TGTGCCAGCAGTGAATCCCGAGAAGAGCAGTACTTC.